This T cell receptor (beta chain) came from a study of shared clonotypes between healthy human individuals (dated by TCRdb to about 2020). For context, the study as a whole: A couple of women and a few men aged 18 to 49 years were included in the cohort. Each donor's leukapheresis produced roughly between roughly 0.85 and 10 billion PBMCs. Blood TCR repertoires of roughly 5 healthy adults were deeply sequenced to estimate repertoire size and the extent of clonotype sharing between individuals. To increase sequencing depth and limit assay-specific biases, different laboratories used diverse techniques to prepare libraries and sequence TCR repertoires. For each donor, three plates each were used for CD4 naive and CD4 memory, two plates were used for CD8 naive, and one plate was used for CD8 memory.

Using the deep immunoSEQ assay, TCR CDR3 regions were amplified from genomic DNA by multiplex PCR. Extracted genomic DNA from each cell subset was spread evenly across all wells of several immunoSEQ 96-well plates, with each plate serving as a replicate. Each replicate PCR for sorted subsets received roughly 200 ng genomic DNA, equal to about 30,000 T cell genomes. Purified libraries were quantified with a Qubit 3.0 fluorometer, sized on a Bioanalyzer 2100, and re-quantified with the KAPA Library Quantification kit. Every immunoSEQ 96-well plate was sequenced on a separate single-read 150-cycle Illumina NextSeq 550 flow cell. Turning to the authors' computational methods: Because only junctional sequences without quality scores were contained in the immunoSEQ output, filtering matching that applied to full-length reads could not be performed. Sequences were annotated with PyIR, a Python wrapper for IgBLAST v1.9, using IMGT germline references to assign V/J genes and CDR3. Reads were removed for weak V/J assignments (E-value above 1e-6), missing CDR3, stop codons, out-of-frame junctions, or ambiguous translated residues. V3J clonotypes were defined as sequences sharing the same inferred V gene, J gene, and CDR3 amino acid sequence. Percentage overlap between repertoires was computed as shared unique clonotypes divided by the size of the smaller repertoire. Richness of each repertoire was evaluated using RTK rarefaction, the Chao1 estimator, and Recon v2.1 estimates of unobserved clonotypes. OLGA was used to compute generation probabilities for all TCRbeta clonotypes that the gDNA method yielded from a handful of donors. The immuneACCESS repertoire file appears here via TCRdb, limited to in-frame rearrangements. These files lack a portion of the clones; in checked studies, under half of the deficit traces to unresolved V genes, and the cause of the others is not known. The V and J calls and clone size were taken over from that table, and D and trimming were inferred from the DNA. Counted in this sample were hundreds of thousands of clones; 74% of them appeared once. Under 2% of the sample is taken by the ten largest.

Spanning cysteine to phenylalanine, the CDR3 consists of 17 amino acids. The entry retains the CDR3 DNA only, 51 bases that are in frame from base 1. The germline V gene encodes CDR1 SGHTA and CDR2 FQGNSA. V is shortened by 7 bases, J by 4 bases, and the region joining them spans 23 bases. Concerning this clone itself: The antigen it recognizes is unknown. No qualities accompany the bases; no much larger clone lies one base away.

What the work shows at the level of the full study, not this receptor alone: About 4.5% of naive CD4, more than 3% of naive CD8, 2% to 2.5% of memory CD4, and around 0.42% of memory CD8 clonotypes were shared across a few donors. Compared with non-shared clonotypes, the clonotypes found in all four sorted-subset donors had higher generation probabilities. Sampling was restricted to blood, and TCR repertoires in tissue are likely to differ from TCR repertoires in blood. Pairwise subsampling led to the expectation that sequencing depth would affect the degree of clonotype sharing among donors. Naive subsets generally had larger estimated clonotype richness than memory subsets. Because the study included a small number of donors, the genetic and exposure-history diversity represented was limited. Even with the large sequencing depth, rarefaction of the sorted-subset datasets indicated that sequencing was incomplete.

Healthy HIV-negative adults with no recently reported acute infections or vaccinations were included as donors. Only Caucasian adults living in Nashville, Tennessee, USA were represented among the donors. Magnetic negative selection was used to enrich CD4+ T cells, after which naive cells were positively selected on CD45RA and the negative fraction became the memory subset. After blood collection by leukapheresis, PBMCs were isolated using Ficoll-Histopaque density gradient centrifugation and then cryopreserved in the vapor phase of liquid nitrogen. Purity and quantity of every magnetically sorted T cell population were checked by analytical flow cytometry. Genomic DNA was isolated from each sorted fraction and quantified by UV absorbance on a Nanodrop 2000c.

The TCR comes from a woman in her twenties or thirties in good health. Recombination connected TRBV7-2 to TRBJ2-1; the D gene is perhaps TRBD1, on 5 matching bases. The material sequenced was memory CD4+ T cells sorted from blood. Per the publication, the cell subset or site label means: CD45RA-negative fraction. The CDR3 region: CASTRSFGKGSYNEQFF. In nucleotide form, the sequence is TGTGCCAGCACCAGAAGTTTCGGCAAGGGGTCATACAATGAGCAGTTCTTC.